This T cell receptor (beta chain) was recovered during a study of OX40 agonist ivuxolimab in advanced cancers. Some background on the complete study: The costimulatory receptor OX40 (CD134) was targeted by ivuxolimab, a fully human IgG2 agonistic monoclonal antibody. Intravenous ivuxolimab was administered to patients every 2 weeks at six dose levels: 0.01, 0.1, 0.3, 1.5, 3 and 10 mg/kg. Of the roughly 51 patients in dose escalation, 19 had hepatocellular carcinoma, some 15 had melanoma, 9 had renal cell carcinoma and 9 had head and neck cancer. In the dose-escalation cohort, around 80% of patients were male, and the mean age was roughly 60 years with a range of roughly 20 to 85. Prior anti-PD-1, anti-PD-L1 or anti-CTLA-4 therapy was permitted, and 30% to 45% of dose-escalation patients had received checkpoint inhibitors. Partial responses occurred in three dose-escalation patients: two with cutaneous melanoma and one with hepatocellular carcinoma. The purpose of peripheral TCRbeta sequencing was to test whether ivuxolimab changed TCR sequence diversity and led to clonal T-cell expansion. The monotherapy dose-escalation portion (N = 52 patients) of the phase I ivuxolimab trial is reported in the paper. The research as a whole found: After ivuxolimab, CD8+ T cells had more expanded clones than CD4+ T cells on average. Which antigens the clonally expanded peripheral T cells were specific for was not determined. At doses from 0.1 to 3.0 mg/kg, clonal expansion was seen in both CD4+ and CD8+ blood T cells between baseline and week 6. Low levels of normalized T-cell clonal expansion were also seen in some patients who did not respond. In the 0.1-3.0 mg/kg groups, partial responders were among the patients with the lowest normalized peripheral clonal expansion, particularly in CD8+ T cells.

Patients with autoimmune disease history or receiving systemic immunosuppression were excluded from the trial. Peripheral blood for TCR sequencing was drawn from every dose cohort at baseline, at cycle 4 day 1 and at cycle 7 day 1. The samples were taken from a phase I, first-in-human, multicenter, open-label dose-escalation trial of ivuxolimab. The trial enrolled adults with locally advanced or metastatic head and neck squamous cell, hepatocellular, melanoma or renal cell carcinoma. Before TCR sequencing, CD4+ T cells and CD8+ T cells were sorted from peripheral blood as separate populations. For sequencing of the TCRbeta CDR3 region, genomic DNA was extracted from the sorted cells. The immunoSEQ Assay was used to sequence the TCRbeta CDR3 regions. TCRdb stores this immuneACCESS table with in-frame sequences only. Part of the clones is absent; in the studies checked, under half of the shortfall reflects unresolved V genes, and no reason is known for the rest. Present in this sample are 60,000 to 80,000 clones, 84% of which were seen just once. Of the sample, about 4.1% is held by the ten largest clones.

Concerning this clone itself: Its antigen remains undetermined. No base qualities exist here, and no much larger clone lies one base off it.

Sequencing used CD4+ or CD8+ T cells sorted from blood, obtained in a trial of the OX40 agonist ivuxolimab. This sequence originates from an adult with an advanced solid tumor such as melanoma, head and neck, liver or kidney cancer.

In nucleotide form, the sequence is TGTGCCAGCAGCTTGTCGAGGGATTCACCCCTCCACTTT. This sequence encodes CASSLSRDSPLHF. This sequence uses TRBV5-5 and TRBJ1-6, with the D gene call left open. The trim is 1 base for V and 8 bases for J, with a gap of 7 bases between the germline ends. CDR1 SGHKS and CDR2 YYEKEE were looked up in the germline V gene (reference sequence). Counted from cysteine to phenylalanine, this CDR3 has 13 amino acids. Just the 39-base CDR3 DNA is kept, in frame starting at base 1.